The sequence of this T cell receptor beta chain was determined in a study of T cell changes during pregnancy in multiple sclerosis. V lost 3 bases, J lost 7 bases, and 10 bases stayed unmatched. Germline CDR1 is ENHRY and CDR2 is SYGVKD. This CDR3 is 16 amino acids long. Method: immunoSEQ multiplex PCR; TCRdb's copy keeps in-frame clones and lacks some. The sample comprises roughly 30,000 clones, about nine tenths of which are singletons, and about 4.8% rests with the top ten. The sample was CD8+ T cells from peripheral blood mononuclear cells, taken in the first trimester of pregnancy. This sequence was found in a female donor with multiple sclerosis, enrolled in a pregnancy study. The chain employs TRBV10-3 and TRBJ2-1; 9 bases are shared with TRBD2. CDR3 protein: CAISDWDSGSSNEQFF. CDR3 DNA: TGTGCCATCAGTGATTGGGATAGCGGGAGTTCAAATGAGCAGTTCTTC.